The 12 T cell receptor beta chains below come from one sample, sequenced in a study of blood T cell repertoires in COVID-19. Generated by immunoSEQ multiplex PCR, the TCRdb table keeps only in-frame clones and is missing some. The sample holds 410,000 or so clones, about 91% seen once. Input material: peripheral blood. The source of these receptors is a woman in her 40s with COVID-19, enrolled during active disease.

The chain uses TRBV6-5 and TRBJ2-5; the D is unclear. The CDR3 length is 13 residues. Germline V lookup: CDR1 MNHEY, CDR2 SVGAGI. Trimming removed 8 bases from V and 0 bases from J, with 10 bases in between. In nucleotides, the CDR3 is TGTGCCAGCGTAGCACGGGACCAAGAGACCCAGTACTTC. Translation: CASVARDQETQYF.

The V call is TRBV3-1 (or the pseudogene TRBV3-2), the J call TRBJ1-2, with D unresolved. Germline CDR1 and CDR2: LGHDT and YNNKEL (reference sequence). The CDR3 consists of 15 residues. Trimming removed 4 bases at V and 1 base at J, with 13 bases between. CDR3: CASSPFGGINYGYTF. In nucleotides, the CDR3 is TGTGCCAGCAGCCCCTTTGGAGGGATTAACTATGGCTACACCTTC.

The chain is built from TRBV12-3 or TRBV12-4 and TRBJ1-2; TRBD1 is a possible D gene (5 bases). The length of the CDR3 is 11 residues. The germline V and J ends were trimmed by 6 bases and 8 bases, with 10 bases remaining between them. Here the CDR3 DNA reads TGTGCCAGCAGGGGACTAAGGGGCTACACCTTC. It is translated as CASRGLRGYTF.

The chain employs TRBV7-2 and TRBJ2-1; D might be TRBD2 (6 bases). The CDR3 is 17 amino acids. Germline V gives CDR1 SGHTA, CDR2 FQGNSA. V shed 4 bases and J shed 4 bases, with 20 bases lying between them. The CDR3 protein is CASSSRGSSRLYNEQFF. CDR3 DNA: TGTGCCAGCAGCTCGCGGGGCTCTTCTCGCCTTTACAATGAGCAGTTCTTC.

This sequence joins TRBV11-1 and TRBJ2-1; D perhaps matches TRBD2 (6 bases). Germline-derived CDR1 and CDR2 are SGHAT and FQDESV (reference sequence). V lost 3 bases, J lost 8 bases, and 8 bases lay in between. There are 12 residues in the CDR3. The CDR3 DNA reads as TGTGCCAGCAGCTTGAGCGGGTATGAGCAGTTCTTC. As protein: CASSLSGYEQFF.

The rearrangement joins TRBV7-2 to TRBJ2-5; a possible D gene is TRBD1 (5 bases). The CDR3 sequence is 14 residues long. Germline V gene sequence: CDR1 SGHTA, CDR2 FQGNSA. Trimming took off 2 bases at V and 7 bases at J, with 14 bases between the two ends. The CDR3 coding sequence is TGTGCCAGCAGCTTAAAGCGACAGTTAGGGACCCAGTACTTC. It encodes CASSLKRQLGTQYF.

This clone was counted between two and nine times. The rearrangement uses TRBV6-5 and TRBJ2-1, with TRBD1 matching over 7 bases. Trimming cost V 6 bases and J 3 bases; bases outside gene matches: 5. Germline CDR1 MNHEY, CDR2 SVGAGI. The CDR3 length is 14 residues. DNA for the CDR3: TGTGCCAGCAGCTCAGGGGGATTCTACAATGAGCAGTTCTTC. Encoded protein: CASSSGGFYNEQFF.

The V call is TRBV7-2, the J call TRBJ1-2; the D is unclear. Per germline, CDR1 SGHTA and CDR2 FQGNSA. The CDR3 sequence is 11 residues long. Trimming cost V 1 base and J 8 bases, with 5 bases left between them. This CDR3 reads CASSLGAGYTF. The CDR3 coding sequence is TGTGCCAGCAGCTTAGGAGCAGGCTACACCTTC.

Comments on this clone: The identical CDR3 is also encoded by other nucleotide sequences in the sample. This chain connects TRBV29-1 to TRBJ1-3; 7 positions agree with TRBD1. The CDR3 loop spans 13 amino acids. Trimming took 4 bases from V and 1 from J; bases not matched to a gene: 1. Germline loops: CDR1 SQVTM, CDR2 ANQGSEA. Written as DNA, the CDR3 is TGCAGCGTTGGGGACAGTTCTGGAAACACCATATATTTT. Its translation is CSVGDSSGNTIYF.

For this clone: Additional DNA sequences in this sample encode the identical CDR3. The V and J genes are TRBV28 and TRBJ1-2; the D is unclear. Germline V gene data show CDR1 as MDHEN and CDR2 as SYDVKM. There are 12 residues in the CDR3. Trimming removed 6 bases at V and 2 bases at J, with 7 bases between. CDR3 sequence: CASSLSNYGYTF. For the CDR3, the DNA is TGTGCCAGCAGCCTTTCGAACTATGGCTACACCTTC.

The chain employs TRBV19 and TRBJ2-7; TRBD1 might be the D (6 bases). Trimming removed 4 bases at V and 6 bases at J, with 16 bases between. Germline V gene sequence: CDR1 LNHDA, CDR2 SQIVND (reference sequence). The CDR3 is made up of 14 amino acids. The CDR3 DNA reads TGTGCCAGTAGTACAGGACAGTCTGGCGCCGAGCAGTACTTC. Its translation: CASSTGQSGAEQYF.

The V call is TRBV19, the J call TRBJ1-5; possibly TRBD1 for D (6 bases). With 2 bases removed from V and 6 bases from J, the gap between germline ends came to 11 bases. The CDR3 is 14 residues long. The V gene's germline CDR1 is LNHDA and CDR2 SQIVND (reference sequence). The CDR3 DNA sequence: TGTGCCAGTAGTATACCCCAGGGGCGTCAGCCCCAGCATTTT. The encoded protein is CASSIPQGRQPQHF. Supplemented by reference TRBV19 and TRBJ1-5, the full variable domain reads DGGITQSPKYLFRKEGQNVTLSCEQNLNHDAMYWYRQDPGQGLRLIYYSQIVNDFQKGDIAEGYSVSREKKESFPLTVTSAQKNPTAFYLCASSIPQGRQPQHFGDGTRLSIL.